This is a list of T cell receptor beta chains from one sample in a study of CD8+CD57+ T cells in acquired aplastic anemia. TCRdb reprocessed the reads via MiXCR and lists one record per CDR3 protein. The repertoire includes roughly 180,000 distinct CDR3 sequences, about 64% of them detected once, and 40% to 55% sits in the top ten. The sample taken for sequencing was sorted CD4+, CD8+, or CD8+CD57+ T cells (not recorded which) from PBMCs. The receptors here all came from a human donor with severe aplastic anemia or a healthy control (not recorded which). CDR3s include the opening cysteine and the closing phenylalanine or tryptophan. Each record gives: clone size, J gene, V gene, CDR3 length, D gene, CDR3 DNA, CDR3 protein. The D gene is left open where the match is weak. Size is omitted from some rows. Given values are once, few, many or a class for expanded clones.

clone size: few
J gene: TRBJ1-1
V gene: TRBV7-8
CDR3 length: 15
D gene: .
CDR3 DNA: TGTGCCAGCAGCCCCCTCGCTAGGGCGAACACTGAAGCTTTCTTT
CDR3 protein: CASSPLARANTEAFF

clone size: .
J gene: TRBJ1-2
V gene: TRBV14
CDR3 length: 15
D gene: .
CDR3 DNA: TGTGCCAGCAGCCAAGTGTCTACAGGCCGGTATGGCTACACCTTC
CDR3 protein: CASSQVSTGRYGYTF

clone size: .
J gene: TRBJ1-1
V gene: TRBV7-3
CDR3 length: 14
D gene: TRBD1
CDR3 DNA: TGTGCCAGCAGCCGAGACAGGGCGTTCGCTGAAGCTTTCTTT
CDR3 protein: CASSRDRAFAEAFF

clone size: large
J gene: TRBJ2-2
V gene: TRBV9
CDR3 length: 17
D gene: TRBD1
CDR3 DNA: TGTGCCAGCAGCGTAAAGCGGGACAGGGCGAACACCGGGGAGCTGTTTTTT
CDR3 protein: CASSVKRDRANTGELFF

clone size: .
J gene: TRBJ2-1
V gene: TRBV25-1
CDR3 length: 14
D gene: TRBD2
CDR3 DNA: TGTACCAGCAGAGTAGCGGGGGCCTACAATGAGCAGTTCTTC
CDR3 protein: CTSRVAGAYNEQFF

clone size: few
J gene: TRBJ1-5
V gene: TRBV27
CDR3 length: 15
D gene: TRBD1
CDR3 DNA: TGTGCCAGCAGTTTTACAGGGGGCCCCGGGCAGCCCCAGCATTTT
CDR3 protein: CASSFTGGPGQPQHF

clone size: few
J gene: TRBJ2-7
V gene: TRBV7-9
CDR3 length: 13
D gene: .
CDR3 DNA: TGTGCCAGCAGGGAAAGGGTCCCCTACGAGCAGTACTTC
CDR3 protein: CASRERVPYEQYF

clone size: few
J gene: TRBJ2-7
V gene: TRBV7-2
CDR3 length: 14
D gene: .
CDR3 DNA: TGTGCCAGCAGCTCGGAACCCATACTCTACGAGCAGTACTTC
CDR3 protein: CASSSEPILYEQYF

clone size: many
J gene: TRBJ2-5
V gene: TRBV20-1
CDR3 length: 17
D gene: .
CDR3 DNA: TGCAGTGCTAGAGAGGACGGAACGGGTCCGGATCTTGAGACCCAGTACTTC
CDR3 protein: CSAREDGTGPDLETQYF

clone size: .
J gene: TRBJ2-1
V gene: TRBV7-2
CDR3 length: 16
D gene: TRBD2
CDR3 DNA: TGTGCCAGCACCTATCTTGTGGCTAGCGGGAGGGATGAGCAGTTCTTC
CDR3 protein: CASTYLVASGRDEQFF

clone size: .
J gene: TRBJ2-7
V gene: TRBV20-1
CDR3 length: 13
D gene: .
CDR3 DNA: TGCAGTGCTCGGCCCCATGACAGCTACGAGCAGTACTTC
CDR3 protein: CSARPHDSYEQYF

clone size: .
J gene: TRBJ1-1
V gene: TRBV2
CDR3 length: 14
D gene: TRBD1
CDR3 DNA: TGTGCCAGCAGCCAGACAGGGGCCATCACTGAAGCTTTCTTT
CDR3 protein: CASSQTGAITEAFF

clone size: few
J gene: TRBJ1-1
V gene: TRBV12-3/TRBV12-4
CDR3 length: 13
D gene: .
CDR3 DNA: TGTGCCAGCAGTTTTGAAATGAACACTGAAGCTTTCTTT
CDR3 protein: CASSFEMNTEAFF

clone size: .
J gene: TRBJ2-1
V gene: TRBV25-1
CDR3 length: 14
D gene: .
CDR3 DNA: TGTGCCAGCAGTGAATGGAGATCCTACAATGAGCAGTTCTTC
CDR3 protein: CASSEWRSYNEQFF

clone size: .
J gene: TRBJ1-6
V gene: TRBV2
CDR3 length: 14
D gene: TRBD1
CDR3 DNA: TGTGCCGGACACAGGGGCTCCTATAATTCACCCCTCCACTTT
CDR3 protein: CAGHRGSYNSPLHF

clone size: many
J gene: TRBJ1-1
V gene: TRBV19
CDR3 length: 13
D gene: .
CDR3 DNA: TGTGCCACCGCAGCCATAAGGAACACTGAAGCTTTCTTT
CDR3 protein: CATAAIRNTEAFF

clone size: .
J gene: TRBJ2-1
V gene: TRBV28
CDR3 length: 15
D gene: .
CDR3 DNA: TGTGCCAGCAGTTTAGAAGGGGCGTCCTACAATGAGCAGTTCTTC
CDR3 protein: CASSLEGASYNEQFF

clone size: .
J gene: TRBJ1-2
V gene: TRBV20-1
CDR3 length: 13
D gene: .
CDR3 DNA: TGCAGTGCATCGGACCTTCGGGGCTATGGCTACACCTTC
CDR3 protein: CSASDLRGYGYTF